The T cell receptor beta chain described here comes from a study of cytomegalovirus exposure and HLA in healthy donors. A note on this clone: Antigen unknown.

Using immunoSEQ multiplex PCR, the repertoire was profiled, and TCRdb retains in-frame clones only, with some absent. The sample shows 70,000 or so clones, around 95% of them seen only once. Regarding the study as a whole: Clusters of TCRs from the first cohort tended to co-occur in the 100 to 150 validation repertoires (as a later analysis found). Cytomegalovirus association was listed for approximately 160 TCR beta chains. CMV antigen specificity of a few CMV-associated chains was confirmed in vitro.

The CDR3 consists of 15 residues. Trimming left V 4 bases short and J 0 bases short, with 9 bases between. Looked up from germline, CDR1 is MNHEY and CDR2 is SVGAGI. Separate from the roughly 700-subject first cohort, the roughly 120-subject validation cohort was the one that the donors belonged to. The sample comprised PBMCs. This rearrangement joins TRBV6-5 to TRBJ1-4, with D tentatively TRBD1 (5 bases). This TCR was sampled from a woman in her late teens or twenties in good health and CMV-seropositive. The CDR3 DNA reads TGTGCCAGCAGTTTTGGACAAGCAACTAATGAAAAACTGTTTTTT. This gives the protein CASSFGQATNEKLFF.